The source of this T cell receptor (beta chain) is a study of cytomegalovirus exposure and HLA in healthy donors. General study results and limits: Investigators reported 164 TCR beta chains as tied to cytomegalovirus.

Germline V gene data show CDR1 as MNHNS and CDR2 as SASEGT. This CDR3 is 14 amino acids long. The V gene lost 0 bases and the J gene lost 10 bases, with 13 bases spanning the gap. Comments on this clone: Its antigen is unidentified.

TCRdb's table, derived via immunoSEQ multiplex PCR, lists solely in-frame clones and lacks some. Here the sample spans some 120,000 clones, about 87% being singletons. The sequenced material came from PBMCs. The chain carries TRBV6-1 and TRBJ2-4; a possible D gene is TRBD1 (7 bases). The clonotype originates from a woman aged 18-29 years in good health and CMV-seronegative. The CDR3 sequence is CASSEAAGGTIQYF. In DNA, the CDR3 is TGTGCCAGCAGTGAAGCGGCAGGGGGGACGATTCAGTACTTC.